One TCR beta chain is described in this entry. These data are taken from a study of blood T cell repertoires in COVID-19. Study information: PBMCs, B-cell-depleted T cells, or T cells provided the cDNA or gDNA that made up the material.

Original handling: Estimation of nucleated cell counts was performed using reference gene primer amplification. TCRdb keeps only in-frame clones here, not all; method: immunoSEQ multiplex PCR. The V and J calls and the clone size are those of that table, but D and trimming were determined from the DNA. Of around 700,000 clones in the sample, 90% were seen once. The ends were cut back, 6 bases at V and 10 bases at J, with 21 bases in the middle. This CDR3 is built from 15 residues. CDR1 SEHNR and CDR2 FQNEAQ come from the germline V gene (reference sequence). The chain is built from TRBV7-9 and TRBJ1-4; D unresolved. Sequenced input: peripheral blood. The receptor was isolated from a woman under 30 with acute or convalescent COVID-19. CDR3 residues: CASSFDWASTGKLFF. CDR3 sequence (DNA): TGTGCCAGCAGTTTCGATTGGGCCAGCACCGGAAAACTGTTTTTT.